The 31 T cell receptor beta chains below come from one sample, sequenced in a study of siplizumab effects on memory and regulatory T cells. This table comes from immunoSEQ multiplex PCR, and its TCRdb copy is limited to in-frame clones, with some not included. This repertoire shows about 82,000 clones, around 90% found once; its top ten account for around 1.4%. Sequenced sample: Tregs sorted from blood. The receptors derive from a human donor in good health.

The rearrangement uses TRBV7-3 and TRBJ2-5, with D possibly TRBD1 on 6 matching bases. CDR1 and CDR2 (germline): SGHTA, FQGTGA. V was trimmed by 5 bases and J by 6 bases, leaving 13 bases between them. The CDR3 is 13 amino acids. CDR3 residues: CASSPGQSQTQYF. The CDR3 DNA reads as TGTGCCAGCAGCCCTGGACAGTCCCAGACCCAGTACTTC.

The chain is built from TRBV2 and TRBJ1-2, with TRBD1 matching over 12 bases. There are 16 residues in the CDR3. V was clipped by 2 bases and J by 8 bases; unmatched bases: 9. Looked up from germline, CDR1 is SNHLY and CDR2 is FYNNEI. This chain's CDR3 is CASSELGTGGFGGYTF. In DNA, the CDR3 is TGTGCCAGCAGTGAACTTGGGACAGGGGGCTTCGGGGGCTACACCTTC.

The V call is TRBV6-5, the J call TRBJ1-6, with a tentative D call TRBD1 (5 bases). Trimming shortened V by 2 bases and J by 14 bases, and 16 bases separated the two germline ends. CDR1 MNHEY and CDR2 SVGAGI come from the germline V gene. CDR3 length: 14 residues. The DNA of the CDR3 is TGTGCCAGCAGTTACGGGACCGCGAGGGGCACCCTCCACTTT. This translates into CASSYGTARGTLHF.

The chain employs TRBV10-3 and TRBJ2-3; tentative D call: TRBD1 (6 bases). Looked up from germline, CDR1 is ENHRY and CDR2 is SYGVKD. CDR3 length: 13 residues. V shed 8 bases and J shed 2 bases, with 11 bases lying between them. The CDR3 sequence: CAIRTVPTDTQYF. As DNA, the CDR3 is TGTGCCATCCGGACAGTCCCCACAGATACGCAGTATTTT.

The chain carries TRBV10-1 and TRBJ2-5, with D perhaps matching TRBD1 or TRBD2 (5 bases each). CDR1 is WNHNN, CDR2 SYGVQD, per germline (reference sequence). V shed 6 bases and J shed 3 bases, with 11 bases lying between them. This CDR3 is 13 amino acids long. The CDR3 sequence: CASSGAGEETQYF. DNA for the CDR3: TGCGCCAGCAGCGGGGCTGGAGAAGAGACCCAGTACTTC.

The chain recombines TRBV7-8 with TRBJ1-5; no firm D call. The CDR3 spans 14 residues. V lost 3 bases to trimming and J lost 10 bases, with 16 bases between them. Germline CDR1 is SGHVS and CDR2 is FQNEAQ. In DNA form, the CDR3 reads TGTGCCAGCAGCTTCGGGCCCACCGTTATTCCCCAGCATTTT. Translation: CASSFGPTVIPQHF.

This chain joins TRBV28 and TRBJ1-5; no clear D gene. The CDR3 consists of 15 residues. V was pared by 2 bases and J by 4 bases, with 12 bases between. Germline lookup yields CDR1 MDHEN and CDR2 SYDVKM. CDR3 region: CASSLGVGYNQPQHF. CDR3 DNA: TGTGCCAGCAGTTTAGGCGTAGGCTATAATCAGCCCCAGCATTTT.

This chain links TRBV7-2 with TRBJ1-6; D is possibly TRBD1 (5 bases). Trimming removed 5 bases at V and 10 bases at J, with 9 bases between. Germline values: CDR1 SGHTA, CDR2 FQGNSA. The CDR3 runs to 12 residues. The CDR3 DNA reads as TGTGCCAGCAGCCGGGGGAAATCACCCCTCCACTTT. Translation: CASSRGKSPLHF.

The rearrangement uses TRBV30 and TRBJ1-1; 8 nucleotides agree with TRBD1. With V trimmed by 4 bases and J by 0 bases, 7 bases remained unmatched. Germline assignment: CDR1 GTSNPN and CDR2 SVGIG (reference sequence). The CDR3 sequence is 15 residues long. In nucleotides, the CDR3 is TGTGCCTGGACCCTACGGACAGGGATGAACACTGAAGCTTTCTTT. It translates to CAWTLRTGMNTEAFF.

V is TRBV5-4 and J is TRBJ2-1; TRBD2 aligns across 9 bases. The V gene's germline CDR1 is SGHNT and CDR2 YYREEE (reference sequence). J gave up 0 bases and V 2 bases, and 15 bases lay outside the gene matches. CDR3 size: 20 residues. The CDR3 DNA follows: TGTGCCAGCAGCTTAGGGTTCGTGACTAGCGGACGCAGCTCCTACAATGAGCAGTTCTTC. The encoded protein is CASSLGFVTSGRSSYNEQFF.

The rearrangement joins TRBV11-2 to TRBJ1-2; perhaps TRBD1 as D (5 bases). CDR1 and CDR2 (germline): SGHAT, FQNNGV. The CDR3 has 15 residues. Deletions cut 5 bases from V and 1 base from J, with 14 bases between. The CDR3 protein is CASSPRDRINYGYTF. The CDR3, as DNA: TGTGCCAGCAGCCCGCGGGACCGAATTAACTATGGCTACACCTTC.

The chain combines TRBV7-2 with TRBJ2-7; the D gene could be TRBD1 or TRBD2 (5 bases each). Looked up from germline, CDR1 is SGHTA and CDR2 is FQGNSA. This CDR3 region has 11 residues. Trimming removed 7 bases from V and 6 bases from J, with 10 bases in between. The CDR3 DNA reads TGTGCCAGCAACTGGGACGCCGAGCAGTACTTC. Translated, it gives CASNWDAEQYF. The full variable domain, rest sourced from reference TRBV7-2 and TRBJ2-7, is GAGVSQSPSNKVTEKGKDVELRCDPISGHTALYWYRQSLGQGLEFLIYFQGNSAPDKSGLPSDRFSAERTGGSVSTLTIQRTQQEDSAVYLCASNWDAEQYFGPGTRLTVT.

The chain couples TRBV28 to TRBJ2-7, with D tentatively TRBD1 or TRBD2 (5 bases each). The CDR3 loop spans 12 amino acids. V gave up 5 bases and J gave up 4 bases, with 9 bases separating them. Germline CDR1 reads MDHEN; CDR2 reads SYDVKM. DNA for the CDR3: TGTGCCAGCAGTCGGGGCCGATACGAGCAGTACTTC. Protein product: CASSRGRYEQYF.

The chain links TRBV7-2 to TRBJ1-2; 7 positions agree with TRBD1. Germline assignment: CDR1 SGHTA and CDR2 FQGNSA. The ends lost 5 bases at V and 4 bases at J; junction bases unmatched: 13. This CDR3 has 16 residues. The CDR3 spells CASSAQQGSYGYGYTF. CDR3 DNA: TGTGCCAGCAGCGCACAACAGGGGAGTTATGGCTATGGCTACACCTTC.

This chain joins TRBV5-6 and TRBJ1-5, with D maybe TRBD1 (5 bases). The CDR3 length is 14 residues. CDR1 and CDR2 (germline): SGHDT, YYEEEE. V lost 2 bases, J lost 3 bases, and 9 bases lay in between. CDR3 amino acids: CASSLGTANQPQHF. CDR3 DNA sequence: TGTGCCAGCAGCTTAGGGACGGCCAATCAGCCCCAGCATTTT.

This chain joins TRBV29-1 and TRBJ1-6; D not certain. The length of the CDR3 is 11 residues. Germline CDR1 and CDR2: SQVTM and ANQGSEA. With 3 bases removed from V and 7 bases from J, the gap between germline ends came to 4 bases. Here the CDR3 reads CSVEGNSPLHF. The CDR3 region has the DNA TGCAGCGTTGAGGGCAATTCACCCCTCCACTTT. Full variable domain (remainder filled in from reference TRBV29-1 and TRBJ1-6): SAVISQKPSRDICQRGTSLTIQCQVDSQVTMMFWYRQQPGQSLTLIATANQGSEATYESGFVIDKFPISRPNLTFSTLTVSNMSPEDSSIYLCSVEGNSPLHFGNGTRLTVT.

The CDR3 DNA sequence: TGTGCCAGCAGCTTAGTCGGCAGCACAGATACGCAGTATTTT. As protein: CASSLVGSTDTQYF. The chain couples TRBV7-2 to TRBJ2-3; no reliable D call. V was cut by 1 base and J by 0 bases, with 5 bases left in between. CDR1 is SGHTA, CDR2 FQGNSA, per germline. The CDR3 covers 14 residues.

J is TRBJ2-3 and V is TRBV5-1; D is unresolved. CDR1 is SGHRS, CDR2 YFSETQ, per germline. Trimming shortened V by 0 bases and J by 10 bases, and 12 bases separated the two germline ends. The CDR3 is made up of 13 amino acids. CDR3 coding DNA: TGCGCCAGCAGCTTGGAGTGGCGGACCCCGCAGTATTTT. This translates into CASSLEWRTPQYF.

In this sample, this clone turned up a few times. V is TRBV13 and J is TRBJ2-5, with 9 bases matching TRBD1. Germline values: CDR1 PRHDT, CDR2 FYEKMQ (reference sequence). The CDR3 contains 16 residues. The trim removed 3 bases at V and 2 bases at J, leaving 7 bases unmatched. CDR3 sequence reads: CASSFIKTGGQETQYF. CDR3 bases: TGTGCCAGCAGCTTTATCAAGACAGGGGGTCAAGAGACCCAGTACTTC.

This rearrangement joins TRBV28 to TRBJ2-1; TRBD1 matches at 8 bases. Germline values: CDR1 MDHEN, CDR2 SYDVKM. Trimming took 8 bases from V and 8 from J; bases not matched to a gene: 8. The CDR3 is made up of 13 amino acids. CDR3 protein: CASGQGGKDEQFF. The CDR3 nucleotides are TGTGCCAGCGGACAGGGAGGAAAGGATGAGCAGTTCTTC.

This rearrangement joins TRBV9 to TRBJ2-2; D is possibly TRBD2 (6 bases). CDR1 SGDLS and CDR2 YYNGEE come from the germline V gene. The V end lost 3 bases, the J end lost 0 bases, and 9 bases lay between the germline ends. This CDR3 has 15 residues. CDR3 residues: CASSGGAANTGELFF. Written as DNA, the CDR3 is TGTGCCAGCAGCGGCGGGGCGGCGAACACCGGGGAGCTGTTTTTT.

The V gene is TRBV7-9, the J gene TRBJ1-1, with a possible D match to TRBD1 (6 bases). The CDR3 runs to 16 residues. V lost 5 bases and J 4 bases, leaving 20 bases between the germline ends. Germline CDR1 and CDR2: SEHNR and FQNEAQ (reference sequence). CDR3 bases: TGTGCCAGCAGCCCGGGCAACTTGGACAGCATCACTGAAGCTTTCTTT. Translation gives CASSPGNLDSITEAFF.

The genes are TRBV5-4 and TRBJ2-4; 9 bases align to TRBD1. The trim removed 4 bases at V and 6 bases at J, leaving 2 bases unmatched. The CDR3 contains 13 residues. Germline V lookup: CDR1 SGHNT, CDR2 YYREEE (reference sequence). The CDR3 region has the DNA TGTGCCAGCAGCGTGGACAGGGGAAACATTCAGTACTTC. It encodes CASSVDRGNIQYF.

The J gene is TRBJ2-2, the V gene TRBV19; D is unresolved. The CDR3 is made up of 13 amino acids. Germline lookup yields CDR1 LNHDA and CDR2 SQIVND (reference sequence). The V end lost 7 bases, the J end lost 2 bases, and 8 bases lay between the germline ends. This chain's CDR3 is CASKEFNTGELFF. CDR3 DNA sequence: TGTGCCAGTAAAGAGTTTAACACCGGGGAGCTGTTTTTT.

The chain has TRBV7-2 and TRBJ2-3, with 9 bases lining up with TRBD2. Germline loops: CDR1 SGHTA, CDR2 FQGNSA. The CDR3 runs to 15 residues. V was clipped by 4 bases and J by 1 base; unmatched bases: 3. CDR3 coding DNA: TGTGCCAGCAGCTCCCAGCGGGGGGGCACAGATACGCAGTATTTT. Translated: CASSSQRGGTDTQYF.

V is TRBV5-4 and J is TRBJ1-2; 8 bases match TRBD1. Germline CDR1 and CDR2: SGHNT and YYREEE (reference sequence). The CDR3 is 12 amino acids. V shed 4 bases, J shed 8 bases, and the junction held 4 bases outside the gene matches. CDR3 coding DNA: TGTGCCAGCAGCCTGACAGGGGAAGGCTACACCTTC. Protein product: CASSLTGEGYTF.

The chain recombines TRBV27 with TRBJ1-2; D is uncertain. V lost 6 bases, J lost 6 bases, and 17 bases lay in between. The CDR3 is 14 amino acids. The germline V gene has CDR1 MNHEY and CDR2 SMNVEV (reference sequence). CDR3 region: CASRVHDGGNGYTF. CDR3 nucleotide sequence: TGTGCCAGCAGGGTCCACGACGGAGGGAATGGCTACACCTTC.

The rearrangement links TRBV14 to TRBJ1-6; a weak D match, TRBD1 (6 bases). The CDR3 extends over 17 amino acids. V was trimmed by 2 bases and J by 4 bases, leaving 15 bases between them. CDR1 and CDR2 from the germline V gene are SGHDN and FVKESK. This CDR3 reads CASSQTTGRGYNSPLHF. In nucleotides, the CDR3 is TGTGCCAGCAGCCAAACGACAGGTAGAGGGTATAATTCACCCCTCCACTTT.

CDR3 DNA sequence: TGCGCCAGCAGCTTGATCGCAGTGGGGACTGAAGCTTTCTTT. This encodes CASSLIAVGTEAFF. This sequence joins TRBV5-1 and TRBJ1-1; D gene ambiguous. This CDR3 contains 14 residues. Trimming took off 1 base at V and 5 bases at J, with 12 bases between the two ends. Germline assignment: CDR1 SGHRS and CDR2 YFSETQ.

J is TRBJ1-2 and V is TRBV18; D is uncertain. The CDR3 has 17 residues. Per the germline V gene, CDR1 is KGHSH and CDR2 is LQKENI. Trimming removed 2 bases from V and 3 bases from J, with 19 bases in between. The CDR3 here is CASSPILPESSYYGYTF. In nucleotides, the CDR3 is TGTGCCAGCTCACCAATCCTCCCAGAGTCCTCCTACTATGGCTACACCTTC.

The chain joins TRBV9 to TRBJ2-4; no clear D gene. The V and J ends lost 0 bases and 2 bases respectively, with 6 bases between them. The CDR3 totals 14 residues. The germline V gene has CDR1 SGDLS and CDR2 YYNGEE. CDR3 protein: CASSVGMTKNIQYF. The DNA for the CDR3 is TGTGCCAGCAGCGTAGGGATGACCAAAAACATTCAGTACTTC.